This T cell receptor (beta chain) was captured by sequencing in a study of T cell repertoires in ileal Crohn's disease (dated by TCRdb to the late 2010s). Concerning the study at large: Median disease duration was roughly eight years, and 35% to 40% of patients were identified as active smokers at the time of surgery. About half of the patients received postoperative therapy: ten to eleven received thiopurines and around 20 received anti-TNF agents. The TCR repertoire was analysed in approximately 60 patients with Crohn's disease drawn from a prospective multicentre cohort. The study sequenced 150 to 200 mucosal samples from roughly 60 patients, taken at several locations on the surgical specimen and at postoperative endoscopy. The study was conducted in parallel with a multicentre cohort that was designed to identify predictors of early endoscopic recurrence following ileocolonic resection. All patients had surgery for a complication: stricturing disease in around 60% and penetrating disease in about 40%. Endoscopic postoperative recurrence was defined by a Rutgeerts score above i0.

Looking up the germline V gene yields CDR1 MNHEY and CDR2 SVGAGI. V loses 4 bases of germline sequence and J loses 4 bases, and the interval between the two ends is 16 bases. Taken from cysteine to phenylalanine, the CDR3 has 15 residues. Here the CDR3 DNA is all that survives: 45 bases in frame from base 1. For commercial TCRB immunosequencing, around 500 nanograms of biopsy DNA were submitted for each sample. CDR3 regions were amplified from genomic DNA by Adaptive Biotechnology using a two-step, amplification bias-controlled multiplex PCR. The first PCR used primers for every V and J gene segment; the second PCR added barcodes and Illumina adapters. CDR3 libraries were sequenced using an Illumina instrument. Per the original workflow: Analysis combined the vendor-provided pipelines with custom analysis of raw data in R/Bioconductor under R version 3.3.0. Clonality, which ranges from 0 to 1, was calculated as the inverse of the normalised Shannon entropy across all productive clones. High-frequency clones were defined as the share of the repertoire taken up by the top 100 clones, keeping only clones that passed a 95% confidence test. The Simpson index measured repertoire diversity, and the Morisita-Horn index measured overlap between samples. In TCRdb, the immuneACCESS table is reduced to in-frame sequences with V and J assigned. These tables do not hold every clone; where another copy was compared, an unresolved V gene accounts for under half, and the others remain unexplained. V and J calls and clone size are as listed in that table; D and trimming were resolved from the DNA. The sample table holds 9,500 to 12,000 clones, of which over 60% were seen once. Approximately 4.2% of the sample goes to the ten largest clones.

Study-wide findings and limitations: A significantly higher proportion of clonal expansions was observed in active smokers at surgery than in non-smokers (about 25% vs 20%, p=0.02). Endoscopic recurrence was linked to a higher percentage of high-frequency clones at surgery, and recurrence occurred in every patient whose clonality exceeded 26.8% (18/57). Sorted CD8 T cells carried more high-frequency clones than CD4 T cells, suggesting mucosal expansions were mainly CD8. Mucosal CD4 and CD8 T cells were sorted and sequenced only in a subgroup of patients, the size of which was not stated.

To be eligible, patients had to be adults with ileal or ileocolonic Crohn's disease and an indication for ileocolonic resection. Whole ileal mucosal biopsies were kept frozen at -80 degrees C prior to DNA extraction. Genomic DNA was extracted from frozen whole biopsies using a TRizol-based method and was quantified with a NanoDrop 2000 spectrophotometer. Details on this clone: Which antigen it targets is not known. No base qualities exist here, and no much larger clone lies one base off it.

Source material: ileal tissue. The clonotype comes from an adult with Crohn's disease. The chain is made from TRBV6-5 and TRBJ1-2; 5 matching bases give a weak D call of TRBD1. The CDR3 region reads CASSWHSRGIYGYTF. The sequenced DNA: TGTGCCAGCAGTTGGCATTCTAGGGGCATCTATGGCTACACCTTC.